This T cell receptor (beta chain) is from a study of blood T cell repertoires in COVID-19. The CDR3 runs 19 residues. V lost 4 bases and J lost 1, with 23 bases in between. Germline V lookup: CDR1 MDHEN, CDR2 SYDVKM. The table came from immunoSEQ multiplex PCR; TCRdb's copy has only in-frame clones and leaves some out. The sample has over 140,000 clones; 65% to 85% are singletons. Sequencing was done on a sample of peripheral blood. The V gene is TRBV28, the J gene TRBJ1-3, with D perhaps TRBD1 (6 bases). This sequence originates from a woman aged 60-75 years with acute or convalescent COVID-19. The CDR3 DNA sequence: TGTGCCAGCAGTTCAGGGGTTAGGACACAAACAGAGTCTGGAAACACCATATATTTT. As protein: CASSSGVRTQTESGNTIYF.